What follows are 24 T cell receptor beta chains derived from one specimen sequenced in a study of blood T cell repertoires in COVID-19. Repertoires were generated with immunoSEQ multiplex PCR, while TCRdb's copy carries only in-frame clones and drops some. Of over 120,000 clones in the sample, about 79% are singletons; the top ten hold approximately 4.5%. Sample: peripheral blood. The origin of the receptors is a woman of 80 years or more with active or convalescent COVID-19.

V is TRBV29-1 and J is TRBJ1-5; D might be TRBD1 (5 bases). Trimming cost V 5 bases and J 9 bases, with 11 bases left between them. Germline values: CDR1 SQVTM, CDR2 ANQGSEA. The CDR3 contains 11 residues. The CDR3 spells CSVRGGMPQHF. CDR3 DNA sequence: TGCAGCGTTCGGGGGGGAATGCCCCAGCATTTT.

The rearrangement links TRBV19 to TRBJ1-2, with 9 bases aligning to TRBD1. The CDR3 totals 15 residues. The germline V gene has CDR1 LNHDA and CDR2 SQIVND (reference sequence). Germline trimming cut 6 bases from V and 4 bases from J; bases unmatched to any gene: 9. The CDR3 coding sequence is TGTGCCAGTAGCTCCGGGACAGGGAAGTTCTATGGCTACACCTTC. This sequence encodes CASSSGTGKFYGYTF.

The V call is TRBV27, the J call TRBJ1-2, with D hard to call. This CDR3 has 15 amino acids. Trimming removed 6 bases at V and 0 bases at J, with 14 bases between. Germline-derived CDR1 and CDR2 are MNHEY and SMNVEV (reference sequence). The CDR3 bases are TGTGCCAGCAGCGATCATCCGGGGACTAACTATGGCTACACCTTC. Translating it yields CASSDHPGTNYGYTF.

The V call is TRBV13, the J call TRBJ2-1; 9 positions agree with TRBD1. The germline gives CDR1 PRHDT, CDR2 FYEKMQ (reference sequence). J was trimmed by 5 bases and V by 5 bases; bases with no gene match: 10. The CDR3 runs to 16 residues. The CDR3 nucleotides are TGTGCCAGCAGCCCCAAAGACAGGGGGGGGCACAATGAGCAGTTCTTC. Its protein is CASSPKDRGGHNEQFF.

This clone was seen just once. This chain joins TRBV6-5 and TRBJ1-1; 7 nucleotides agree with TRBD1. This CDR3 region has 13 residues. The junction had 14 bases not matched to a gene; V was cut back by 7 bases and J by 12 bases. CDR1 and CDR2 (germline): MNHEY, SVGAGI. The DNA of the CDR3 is TGTGCCAGCACTTCGACCGACAGGGTAAGAACTTTCTTT. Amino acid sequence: CASTSTDRVRTFF.

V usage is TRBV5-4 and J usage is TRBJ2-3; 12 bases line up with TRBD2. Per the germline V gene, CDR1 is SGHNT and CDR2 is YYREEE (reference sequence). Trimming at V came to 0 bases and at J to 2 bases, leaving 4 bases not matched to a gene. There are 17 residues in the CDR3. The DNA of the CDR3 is TGTGCCAGCAGCTTGGGACTAGCGGGGGCTGACACAGATACGCAGTATTTT. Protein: CASSLGLAGADTDTQYF.

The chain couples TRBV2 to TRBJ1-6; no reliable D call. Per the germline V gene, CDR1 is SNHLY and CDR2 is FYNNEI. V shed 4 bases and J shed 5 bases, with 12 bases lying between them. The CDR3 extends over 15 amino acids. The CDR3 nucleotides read TGTGCCAGCAGTGTCTTGTCAGATCATAATTCACCCCTCCACTTT. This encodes CASSVLSDHNSPLHF.

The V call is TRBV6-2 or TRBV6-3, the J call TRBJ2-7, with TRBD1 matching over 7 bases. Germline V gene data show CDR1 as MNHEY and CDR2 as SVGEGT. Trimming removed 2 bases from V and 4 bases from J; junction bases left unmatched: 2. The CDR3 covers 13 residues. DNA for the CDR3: TGTGCCAGCAGTTACCCGGGACAGTACGAGCAGTACTTC. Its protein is CASSYPGQYEQYF.

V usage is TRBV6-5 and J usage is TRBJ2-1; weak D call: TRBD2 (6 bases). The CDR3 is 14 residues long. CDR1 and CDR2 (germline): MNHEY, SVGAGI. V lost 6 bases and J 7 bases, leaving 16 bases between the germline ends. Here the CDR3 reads CASRGGFLRNEQFF. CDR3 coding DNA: TGTGCCAGCAGGGGGGGTTTCTTGAGGAATGAGCAGTTCTTC.

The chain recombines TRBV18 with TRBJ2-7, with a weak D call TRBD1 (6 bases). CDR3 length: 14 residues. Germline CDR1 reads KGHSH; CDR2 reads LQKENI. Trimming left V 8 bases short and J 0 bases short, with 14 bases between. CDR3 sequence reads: CASRRDTSSYEQYF. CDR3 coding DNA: TGTGCCAGCCGCCGGGACACAAGCTCCTACGAGCAGTACTTC.

CDR3 loop: CASSRSSGRSYEQYF. In DNA form, the CDR3 reads TGTGCCAGCAGCCGATCTAGCGGGAGGTCCTACGAGCAGTACTTC. The rearrangement links TRBV28 to TRBJ2-7; 11 positions agree with TRBD2. Per germline, CDR1 MDHEN and CDR2 SYDVKM. This CDR3 has 15 residues. V gave up 6 bases and J gave up 1 base; unmatched junction bases: 5.

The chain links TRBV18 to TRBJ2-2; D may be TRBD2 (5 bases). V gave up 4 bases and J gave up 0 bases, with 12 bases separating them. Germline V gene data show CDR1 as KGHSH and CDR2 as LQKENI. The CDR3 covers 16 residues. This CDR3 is CASSHSRGTNTGELFF. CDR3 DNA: TGTGCCAGCTCACACTCACGGGGAACGAACACCGGGGAGCTGTTTTTT.

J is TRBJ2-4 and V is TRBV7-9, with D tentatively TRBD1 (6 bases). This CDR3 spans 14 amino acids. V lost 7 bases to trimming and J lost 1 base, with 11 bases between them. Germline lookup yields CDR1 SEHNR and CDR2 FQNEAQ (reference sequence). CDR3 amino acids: CASTLTGAKNIQYF. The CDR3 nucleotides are TGTGCCAGCACCCTCACAGGGGCCAAAAACATTCAGTACTTC.

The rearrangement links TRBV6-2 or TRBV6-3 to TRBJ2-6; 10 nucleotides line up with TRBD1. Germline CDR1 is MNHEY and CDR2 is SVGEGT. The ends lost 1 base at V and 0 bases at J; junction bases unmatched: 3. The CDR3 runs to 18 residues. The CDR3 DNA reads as TGTGCCAGCAGTTACTGGGACAGGGGATTCTCTGGGGCCAACGTCCTGACTTTC. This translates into CASSYWDRGFSGANVLTF.

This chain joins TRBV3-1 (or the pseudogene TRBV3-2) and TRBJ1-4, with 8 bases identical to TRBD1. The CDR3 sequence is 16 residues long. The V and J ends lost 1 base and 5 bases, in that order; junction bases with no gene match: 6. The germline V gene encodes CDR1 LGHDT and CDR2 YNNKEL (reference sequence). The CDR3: CASSQGGQGSNEKLFF. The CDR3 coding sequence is TGTGCCAGCAGCCAAGGAGGACAGGGATCAAATGAAAAACTGTTTTTT.

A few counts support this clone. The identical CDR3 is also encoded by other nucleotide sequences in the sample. The CDR3 DNA is TGTGCCAGCAGTTTTCGTGTAGGCTACACCTTC. It encodes CASSFRVGYTF. The J gene is TRBJ1-2, the V gene TRBV12-3 or TRBV12-4; no clear D gene. V gave up 3 bases and J gave up 8 bases, with 7 bases separating them. The CDR3 runs 11 residues.

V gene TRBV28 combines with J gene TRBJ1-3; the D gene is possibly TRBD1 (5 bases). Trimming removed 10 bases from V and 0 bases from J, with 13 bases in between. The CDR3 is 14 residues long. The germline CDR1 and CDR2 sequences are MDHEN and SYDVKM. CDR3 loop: CATFKTVSGNTIYF. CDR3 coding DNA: TGTGCCACCTTCAAGACAGTCTCTGGAAACACCATATATTTT.

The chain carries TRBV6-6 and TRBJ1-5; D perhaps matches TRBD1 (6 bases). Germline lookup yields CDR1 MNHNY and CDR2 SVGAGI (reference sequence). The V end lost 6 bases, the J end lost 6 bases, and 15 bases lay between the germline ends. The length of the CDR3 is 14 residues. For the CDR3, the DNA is TGTGCCAGCAGGGAGGGGGGGGCCTCTCAGCCCCAGCATTTT. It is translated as CASREGGASQPQHF.

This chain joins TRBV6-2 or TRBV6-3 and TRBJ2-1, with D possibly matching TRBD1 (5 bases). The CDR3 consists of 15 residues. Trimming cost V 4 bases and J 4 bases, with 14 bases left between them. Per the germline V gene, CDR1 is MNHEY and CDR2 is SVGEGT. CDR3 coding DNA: TGTGCCAGCAGTTTAGGGGTTGGGGTTTACAATGAGCAGTTCTTC. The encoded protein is CASSLGVGVYNEQFF.

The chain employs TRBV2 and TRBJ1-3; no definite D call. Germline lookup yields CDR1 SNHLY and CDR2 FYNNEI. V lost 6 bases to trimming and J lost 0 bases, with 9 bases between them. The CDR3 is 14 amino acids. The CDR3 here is CASRGDGSGNTIYF. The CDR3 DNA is TGTGCCAGCAGGGGAGATGGCTCTGGAAACACCATATATTTT.

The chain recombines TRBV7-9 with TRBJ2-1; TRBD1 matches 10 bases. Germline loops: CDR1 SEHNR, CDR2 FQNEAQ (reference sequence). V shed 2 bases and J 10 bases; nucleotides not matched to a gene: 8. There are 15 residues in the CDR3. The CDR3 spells CASSLPGQGFQEQFF. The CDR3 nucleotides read TGTGCCAGCAGCTTACCGGGACAGGGGTTTCAGGAGCAGTTCTTC.

CDR3 residues: CASSFSAGWNTEAFF. CDR3 bases: TGCGCCAGCAGCTTTTCTGCGGGTTGGAACACTGAAGCTTTCTTT. The genes are TRBV5-1 and TRBJ1-1; D not certain. Germline-derived CDR1 and CDR2 are SGHRS and YFSETQ. Trimming took off 2 bases at V and 1 base at J, with 12 bases between the two ends. The CDR3 has 15 amino acids.

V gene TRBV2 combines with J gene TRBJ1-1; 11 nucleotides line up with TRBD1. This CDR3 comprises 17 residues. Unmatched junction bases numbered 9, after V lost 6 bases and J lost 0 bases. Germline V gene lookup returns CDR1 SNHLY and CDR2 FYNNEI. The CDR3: CASRRTGGSIVNTEAFF. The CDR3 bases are TGTGCCAGCAGGAGGACAGGGGGCAGTATCGTGAACACTGAAGCTTTCTTT.

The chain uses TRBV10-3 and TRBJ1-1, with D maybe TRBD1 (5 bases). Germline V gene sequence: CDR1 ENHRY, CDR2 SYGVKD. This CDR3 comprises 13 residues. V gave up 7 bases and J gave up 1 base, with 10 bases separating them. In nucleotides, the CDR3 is TGTGCCATCAAAAGGGGAACGAACACTGAAGCTTTCTTT. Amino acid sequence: CAIKRGTNTEAFF.